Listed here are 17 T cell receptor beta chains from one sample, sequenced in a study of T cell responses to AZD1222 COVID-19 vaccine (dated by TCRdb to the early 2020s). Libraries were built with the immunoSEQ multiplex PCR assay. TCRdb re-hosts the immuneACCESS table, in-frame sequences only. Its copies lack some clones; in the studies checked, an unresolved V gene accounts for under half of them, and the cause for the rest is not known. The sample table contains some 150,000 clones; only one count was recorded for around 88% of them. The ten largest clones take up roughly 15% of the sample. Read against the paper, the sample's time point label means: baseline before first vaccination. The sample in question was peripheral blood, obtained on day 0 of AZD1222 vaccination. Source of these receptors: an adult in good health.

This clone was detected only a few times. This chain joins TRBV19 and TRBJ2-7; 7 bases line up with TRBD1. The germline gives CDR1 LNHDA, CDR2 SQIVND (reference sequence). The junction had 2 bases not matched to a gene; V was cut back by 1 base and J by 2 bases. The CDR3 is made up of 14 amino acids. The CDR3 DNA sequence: TGTGCCAGTAGTATAGGACAGGGCACCTACGAGCAGTACTTC. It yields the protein CASSIGQGTYEQYF.

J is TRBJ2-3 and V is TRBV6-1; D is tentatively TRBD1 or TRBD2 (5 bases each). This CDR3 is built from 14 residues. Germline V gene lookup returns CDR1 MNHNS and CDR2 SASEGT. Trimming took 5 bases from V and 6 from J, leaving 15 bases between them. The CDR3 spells CASSSREGSDTQYF. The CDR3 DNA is TGTGCCAGCAGTTCCCGCGAGGGGTCGGATACGCAGTATTTT.

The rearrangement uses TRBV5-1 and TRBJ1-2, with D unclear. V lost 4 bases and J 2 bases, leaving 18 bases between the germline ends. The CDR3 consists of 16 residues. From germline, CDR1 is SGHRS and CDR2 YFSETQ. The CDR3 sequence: CASSPRQSFWNYGYTF. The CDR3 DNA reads TGCGCCAGCAGCCCTCGCCAGAGCTTTTGGAACTATGGCTACACCTTC.

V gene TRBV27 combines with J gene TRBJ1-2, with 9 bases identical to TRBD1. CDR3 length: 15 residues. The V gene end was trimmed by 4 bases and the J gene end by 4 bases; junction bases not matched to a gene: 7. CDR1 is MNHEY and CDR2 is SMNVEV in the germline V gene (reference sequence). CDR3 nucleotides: TGTGCCAGCAGTTCTGGACAGACAGGGGGCTATGGCTACACCTTC. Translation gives CASSSGQTGGYGYTF.

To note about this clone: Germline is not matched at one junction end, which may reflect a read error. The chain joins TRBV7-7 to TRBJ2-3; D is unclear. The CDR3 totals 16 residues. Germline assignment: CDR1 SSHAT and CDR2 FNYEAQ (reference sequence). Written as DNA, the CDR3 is TGTGCTAGCAGCTTAGTCGGCAGCCACCGACGCGGTACGCAGTATTTT. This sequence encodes CASSLVGSHRRGTQYF.

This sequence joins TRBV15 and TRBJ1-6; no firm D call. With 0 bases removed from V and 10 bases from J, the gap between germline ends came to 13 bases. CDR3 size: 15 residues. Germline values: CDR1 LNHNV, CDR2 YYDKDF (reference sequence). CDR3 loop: CATSRDGRSQSPLHF. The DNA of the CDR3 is TGTGCCACCAGCAGAGACGGGCGGTCACAATCACCCCTCCACTTT.

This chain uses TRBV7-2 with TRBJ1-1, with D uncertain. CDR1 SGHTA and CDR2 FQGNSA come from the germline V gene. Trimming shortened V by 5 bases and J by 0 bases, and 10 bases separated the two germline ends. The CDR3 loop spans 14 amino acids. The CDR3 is CASSPSVVNTEAFF. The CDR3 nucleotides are TGTGCCAGCAGCCCCTCGGTCGTGAACACTGAAGCTTTCTTT.

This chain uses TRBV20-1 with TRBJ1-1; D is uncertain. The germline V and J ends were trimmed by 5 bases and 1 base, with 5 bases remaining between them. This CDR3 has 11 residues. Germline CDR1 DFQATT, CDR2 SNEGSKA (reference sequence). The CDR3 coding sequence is TGCAGTGCTCCCAGGAACACTGAAGCTTTCTTT. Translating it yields CSAPRNTEAFF.

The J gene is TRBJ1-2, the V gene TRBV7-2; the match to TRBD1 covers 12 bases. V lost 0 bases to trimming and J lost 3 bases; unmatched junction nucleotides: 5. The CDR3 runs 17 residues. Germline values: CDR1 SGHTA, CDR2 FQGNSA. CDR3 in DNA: TGTGCCAGCAGCTTAGCGGGGACAGGGGGCAGGGACTATGGCTACACCTTC. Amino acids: CASSLAGTGGRDYGYTF.

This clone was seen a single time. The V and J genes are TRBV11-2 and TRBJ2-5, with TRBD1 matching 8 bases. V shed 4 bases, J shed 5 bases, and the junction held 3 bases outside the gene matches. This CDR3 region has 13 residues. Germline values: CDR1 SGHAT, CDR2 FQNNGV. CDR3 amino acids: CASSSTGVETQYF. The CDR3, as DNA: TGTGCCAGCAGCTCGACAGGGGTGGAGACCCAGTACTTC. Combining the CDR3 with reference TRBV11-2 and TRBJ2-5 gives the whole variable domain EAGVAQSPRYKIIEKRQSVAFWCNPISGHATLYWYQQILGQGPKLLIQFQNNGVVDDSQLPKDRFSAERLKGVDSTLKIQPAKLEDSAVYLCASSSTGVETQYFGPGTRLLVL.

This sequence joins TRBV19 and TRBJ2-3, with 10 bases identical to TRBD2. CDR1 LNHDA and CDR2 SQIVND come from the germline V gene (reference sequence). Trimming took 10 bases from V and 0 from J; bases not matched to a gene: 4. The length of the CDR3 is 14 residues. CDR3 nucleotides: TGTGCCACCCGGACTAGCGGAAGCACAGATACGCAGTATTTT. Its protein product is CATRTSGSTDTQYF.

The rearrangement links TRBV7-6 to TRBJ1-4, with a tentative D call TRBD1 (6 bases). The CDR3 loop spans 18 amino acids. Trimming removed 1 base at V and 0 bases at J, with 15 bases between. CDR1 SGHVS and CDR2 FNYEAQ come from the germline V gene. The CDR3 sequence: CASSLVGAGAATNEKLFF. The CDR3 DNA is TGTGCCAGCAGCTTAGTAGGAGCGGGGGCCGCAACTAATGAAAAACTGTTTTTT.

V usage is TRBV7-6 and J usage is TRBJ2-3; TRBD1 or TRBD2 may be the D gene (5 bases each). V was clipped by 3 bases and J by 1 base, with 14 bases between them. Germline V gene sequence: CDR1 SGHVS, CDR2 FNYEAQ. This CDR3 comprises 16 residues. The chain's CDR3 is CASSLPGRHGTDTQYF. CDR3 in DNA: TGTGCCAGCAGCTTGCCGGGGCGTCACGGCACAGATACGCAGTATTTT.

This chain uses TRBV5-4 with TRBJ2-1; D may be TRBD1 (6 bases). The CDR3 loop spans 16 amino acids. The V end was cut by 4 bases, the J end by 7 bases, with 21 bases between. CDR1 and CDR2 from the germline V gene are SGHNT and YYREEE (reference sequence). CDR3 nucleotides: TGTGCCAGCAGCCTGTCCGGTGGGGGCACCAGGAATGAGCAGTTCTTC. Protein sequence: CASSLSGGGTRNEQFF.

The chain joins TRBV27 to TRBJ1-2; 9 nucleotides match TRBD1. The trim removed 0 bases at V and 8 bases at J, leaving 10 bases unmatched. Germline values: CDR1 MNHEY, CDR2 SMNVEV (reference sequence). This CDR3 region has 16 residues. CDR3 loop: CASSLSWTGVAKGYTF. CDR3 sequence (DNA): TGTGCCAGCAGTTTATCATGGACAGGGGTTGCGAAAGGCTACACCTTC.

This CDR3 is CASTRGGATDTQYF. DNA for the CDR3: TGTGCCAGTACCCGCGGGGGGGCTACAGATACGCAGTATTTT. This rearrangement joins TRBV19 to TRBJ2-3; 9 bases are shared with TRBD2. The CDR3 totals 14 residues. V trimming: 7 bases; J trimming: 3 bases; junction bases outside the gene matches: 5. In germline, CDR1 is LNHDA, CDR2 SQIVND (reference sequence).

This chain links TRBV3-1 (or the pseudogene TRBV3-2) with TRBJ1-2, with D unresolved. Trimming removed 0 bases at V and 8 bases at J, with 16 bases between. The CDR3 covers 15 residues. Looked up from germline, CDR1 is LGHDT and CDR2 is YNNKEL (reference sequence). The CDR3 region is CASSQETYAPSGYTF. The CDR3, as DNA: TGTGCCAGCAGCCAAGAAACTTACGCTCCTAGCGGCTACACCTTC.